One and the same sample provided the 23 T cell receptor beta chains below, sequenced in a study of cytomegalovirus exposure and HLA in healthy donors. 60 Vbeta and 13 Jbeta primers were used in PCR. The assay was immunoSEQ multiplex PCR, and TCRdb's table has in-frame clones only and misses some. The table records 150,000 to 200,000 clones, around 76% of them present only once. The source material was PBMCs. The receptors here all came from a man aged 55 to 69 in good health and CMV-seronegative.

V usage is TRBV29-1 and J usage is TRBJ2-1, with D possibly TRBD2 on 6 matching bases. CDR1 SQVTM and CDR2 ANQGSEA come from the germline V gene. The CDR3 is 13 amino acids. The ends were cut back, 4 bases at V and 7 bases at J, with 14 bases in the middle. CDR3 amino acids: CSVARTTFNEQFF. CDR3 bases: TGCAGCGTTGCTAGGACTACCTTTAATGAGCAGTTCTTC.

Notes on this clone: This sample also contains other DNA sequences that code for the same CDR3. The chain carries TRBV19 and TRBJ1-6; D is possibly TRBD1 (5 bases). V was pared by 3 bases and J by 8 bases, with 8 bases between. This CDR3 contains 13 residues. CDR1 is LNHDA and CDR2 is SQIVND in the germline V gene (reference sequence). The CDR3 is CASSIRDDSPLHF. The CDR3 DNA follows: TGTGCCAGTAGTATCAGGGATGATTCACCCCTCCACTTT.

The gene calls are TRBV29-1 and TRBJ2-5; TRBD1 agrees at 7 bases. The CDR3 loop spans 16 amino acids. J lost 2 bases, V lost 5 bases, and 14 bases had no gene match. Germline loops: CDR1 SQVTM, CDR2 ANQGSEA. The CDR3 spells CSVHPGQRNTQETQYF. CDR3 bases: TGCAGCGTTCATCCGGGACAGAGGAACACTCAAGAGACCCAGTACTTC.

The J gene is TRBJ2-1, the V gene TRBV5-1; 10 bases match TRBD2. With 2 bases clipped from V and 5 bases from J, the junction kept 7 bases outside the gene matches. The CDR3 extends over 16 amino acids. Germline V CDR1 and CDR2: SGHRS, YFSETQ. CDR3 DNA sequence: TGCGCCAGCAGCTTAGCGGGGGGGCATAAGGACAATGAGCAGTTCTTC. This codes for CASSLAGGHKDNEQFF.

This chain links TRBV5-5 with TRBJ1-2; D might be TRBD1 (5 bases). V shed 5 bases and J shed 3 bases, with 17 bases lying between them. This CDR3 contains 15 residues. Germline CDR1 SGHKS, CDR2 YYEKEE (reference sequence). CDR3 amino acids: CASRQGAQGDYGYTF. CDR3 coding DNA: TGTGCCAGCAGGCAAGGGGCCCAGGGCGACTATGGCTACACCTTC.

This chain uses TRBV19 with TRBJ2-3; 7 bases are a match to TRBD1. The CDR3 is made up of 16 amino acids. After removal of 6 bases from V and 0 bases from J, the junction contained 9 bases not matched to a gene. Per the germline V gene, CDR1 is LNHDA and CDR2 is SQIVND (reference sequence). Here the CDR3 reads CASSPDRASSTDTQYF. The CDR3 DNA is TGTGCCAGTAGCCCTGACAGGGCTTCTAGCACAGATACGCAGTATTTT.

The chain recombines TRBV6-5 with TRBJ1-4, with 8 positions matching TRBD1. With 5 bases clipped from V and 8 bases from J, the junction kept 10 bases outside the gene matches. The CDR3 has 15 residues. Germline CDR1 MNHEY, CDR2 SVGAGI. CDR3 region: CASSRWTGQGEKLFF. Here the CDR3 DNA reads TGTGCCAGCAGTAGATGGACAGGGCAAGGAGAAAAACTGTTTTTT.

The V and J genes are TRBV7-2 and TRBJ1-6, with D possibly matching TRBD1 (5 bases). The germline V gene encodes CDR1 SGHTA and CDR2 FQGNSA. The V gene lost 5 bases and the J gene lost 1 base, with 18 bases spanning the gap. The CDR3 length is 18 residues. DNA for the CDR3: TGTGCCAGCAGCCGTGGTGGTCAGGGCGTATCCTATAATTCACCCCTCCACTTT. Protein: CASSRGGQGVSYNSPLHF.

This chain joins TRBV28 and TRBJ2-1; 12 bases fit TRBD2. Trimming removed 1 base from V and 5 bases from J; junction bases left unmatched: 9. The CDR3 contains 18 residues. The germline CDR1 and CDR2 sequences are MDHEN and SYDVKM. The CDR3 is CASSLSGLAGPLNNEQFF. Written as DNA, the CDR3 is TGTGCCAGCAGTTTATCCGGACTAGCGGGACCGCTTAACAATGAGCAGTTCTTC.

The chain combines TRBV5-4 with TRBJ2-3, with 10 bases matching TRBD2. Germline CDR1 SGHNT, CDR2 YYREEE (reference sequence). CDR3 length: 18 amino acids. With 0 bases clipped from V and 2 bases from J, the junction kept 9 bases outside the gene matches. The CDR3 spells CASSLAIQAGGTTDTQYF. The CDR3 DNA is TGTGCCAGCAGCTTGGCTATACAAGCGGGAGGGACCACAGATACGCAGTATTTT.

The gene calls are TRBV7-2 and TRBJ2-3, with a possible D match to TRBD2 (5 bases). CDR1 and CDR2 from the germline V gene are SGHTA and FQGNSA. The V and J ends lost 2 bases and 2 bases respectively, with 11 bases between them. The CDR3 is made up of 15 amino acids. The CDR3 loop is CASSLWQRITDTQYF. The CDR3 bases are TGTGCCAGCAGCTTATGGCAGCGGATCACAGATACGCAGTATTTT.

This sequence joins TRBV6-1 and TRBJ2-1, with 8 bases that match TRBD1. The junction had 8 bases not matched to a gene; V was cut back by 2 bases and J by 8 bases. Germline CDR1 MNHNS, CDR2 SASEGT. This CDR3 is 15 amino acids long. CDR3 amino acids: CASSEPGGASHEQFF. The CDR3 coding sequence is TGTGCCAGCAGTGAACCAGGGGGCGCAAGTCATGAGCAGTTCTTC.

Regarding this clone: The same CDR3 can be traced to other DNA sequences in this sample. The chain carries TRBV27 and TRBJ2-7, with D uncertain. V shed 0 bases and J shed 2 bases, with 11 bases lying between them. Germline loops: CDR1 MNHEY, CDR2 SMNVEV (reference sequence). The CDR3 is made up of 15 amino acids. The CDR3 nucleotides are TGTGCCAGCAGTTTATCTCTGGGCAGGACCTACGAGCAGTACTTC. Translating it yields CASSLSLGRTYEQYF.

This chain's CDR3 is CASSRQGFDQPQHF. The CDR3 DNA reads TGTGCCAGCAGCAGACAGGGGTTTGATCAGCCCCAGCATTTT. This rearrangement joins TRBV6-1 to TRBJ1-5, with 8 bases lining up with TRBD1. V was clipped by 6 bases and J by 5 bases; unmatched bases: 6. The CDR3 has 14 residues. Germline V lookup: CDR1 MNHNS, CDR2 SASEGT.

The gene calls are TRBV19 and TRBJ1-5; D is unresolved. Trimming pared 3 bases from V and 2 bases from J, leaving 11 bases between. This CDR3 region has 15 residues. The V gene's germline CDR1 is LNHDA and CDR2 SQIVND (reference sequence). CDR3 sequence: CASSILPAGNQPQHF. The CDR3 DNA reads TGTGCCAGTAGTATCCTCCCGGCGGGCAATCAGCCCCAGCATTTT.

The chain carries TRBV19 and TRBJ1-5; D perhaps matches TRBD1 (6 bases). The CDR3 runs to 14 residues. Germline CDR1 LNHDA, CDR2 SQIVND (reference sequence). V was shortened by 3 bases and J by 4 bases, with 10 bases between the two germline ends. The CDR3 here is CASSIYQGNQPQHF. As DNA, the CDR3 is TGTGCCAGTAGTATTTACCAGGGGAATCAGCCCCAGCATTTT.

This clone was picked up one time. This chain connects TRBV6-4 to TRBJ2-1; D uncertain. CDR1 MRHNA and CDR2 SNTAGT come from the germline V gene. V gave up 5 bases and J gave up 2 bases, with 13 bases separating them. The CDR3 length is 15 residues. The CDR3 sequence: CASSLRSGTYNEQFF. As DNA, the CDR3 is TGTGCCAGCAGTCTCAGGTCAGGTACCTACAATGAGCAGTTCTTC.

The V gene is TRBV6-1, the J gene TRBJ2-1; TRBD2 is a possible D gene (7 bases). Trimming shortened V by 8 bases and J by 8 bases, and 22 bases separated the two germline ends. This CDR3 comprises 15 residues. Per germline, CDR1 MNHNS and CDR2 SASEGT. CDR3 DNA: TGTGCCAGCGGAGGGGGGGGCTACCAGGTCGATGAGCAGTTCTTC. It specifies CASGGGGYQVDEQFF.

This chain uses TRBV29-1 with TRBJ1-2; 9 bases align to TRBD1. The germline V gene has CDR1 SQVTM and CDR2 ANQGSEA. V lost 4 bases, J lost 4 bases, and 1 base stayed unmatched. The CDR3 is 12 residues long. The CDR3 bases are TGCAGCGTTGCGGGACAGGGCTATGGCTACACCTTC. The encoded protein is CSVAGQGYGYTF.

V is TRBV7-8 and J is TRBJ2-7; 11 bases line up with TRBD1. Looked up from germline, CDR1 is SGHVS and CDR2 is FQNEAQ. This CDR3 has 15 residues. J lost 3 bases, V lost 5 bases, and 6 bases had no gene match. CDR3 nucleotide sequence: TGTGCCAGCAGCCTAACCGGGACAGGGGGCTACGAGCAGTACTTC. It codes for CASSLTGTGGYEQYF.

The chain recombines TRBV5-1 with TRBJ2-5; 9 positions match TRBD1. The CDR3 extends over 14 amino acids. Germline V gene data show CDR1 as SGHRS and CDR2 as YFSETQ. V gave up 3 bases and J gave up 4 bases; unmatched junction bases: 4. The CDR3 here is CASSSQGAGETQYF. The CDR3 nucleotides read TGCGCCAGCAGCTCACAGGGGGCGGGAGAGACCCAGTACTTC.

This chain connects TRBV6-1 to TRBJ2-5, with TRBD2 identical over 10 bases. The junction had 6 bases not matched to a gene; V was cut back by 6 bases and J by 5 bases. This CDR3 is built from 14 residues. Germline CDR1 MNHNS, CDR2 SASEGT. CDR3 sequence: CASSSGGASETQYF. CDR3 nucleotide sequence: TGTGCCAGCAGCAGCGGGGGGGCCTCCGAGACCCAGTACTTC.

The J gene is TRBJ2-3, the V gene TRBV27, with D possibly matching TRBD2 (7 bases). CDR1 and CDR2 (germline): MNHEY, SMNVEV (reference sequence). The CDR3 has 17 residues. V gave up 1 base and J gave up 2 bases, with 16 bases separating them. The CDR3 spells CASSLWAKGGNTDTQYF. CDR3 sequence (DNA): TGTGCCAGCAGTTTATGGGCAAAGGGGGGGAACACAGATACGCAGTATTTT.